The 2 T cell receptor beta chains in this list originate from one sample, sequenced in a study of blood T cells in healthy people across ages. A J-beta primer mix and a sample-barcoded 5' primer were used in a second PCR of roughly 7 to 12 cycles. From the 5' RACE reads, TCRdb called clonotypes with MiXCR, one entry per CDR3 protein. The sample has 710,000 or so distinct CDR3 sequences; 22% are singletons. Sample: blood. The receptors originated from a man aged 65-85 years in good health.

CDR3 loop: CASSPQFINPTGAPYEQYF. The CDR3 DNA reads as TGTGCCAGCAGCCCCCAGTTTATAAATCCGACAGGGGCCCCCTACGAGCAGTACTTC. This chain connects TRBV13 to TRBJ2-5, with 8 positions matching TRBD1. The last part of the DNA fits TRBJ2-7 better; the J call may be wrong. The CDR3 spans 19 residues. CDR1 PRHDT and CDR2 FYEKMQ come from the germline V gene (reference sequence).

CDR3 residues: CASSFQNRADNEQFF. The CDR3 DNA sequence: TGTGCCAGCAGTTTTCAGAATAGGGCAGACAATGAGCAGTTCTTC. The chain is built from TRBV28 and TRBJ2-1, with D unclear. The CDR3 has 15 residues. CDR1 and CDR2 (germline): MDHEN, SYDVKM. The V end lost 3 bases, the J end lost 5 bases, and 14 bases lay between the germline ends. Using reference TRBV28 and TRBJ2-1 for the parts outside the CDR3, the full variable domain is DVKVTQSSRYLVKRTGEKVFLECVQDMDHENMFWYRQDPGLGLRLIYFSYDVKMKEKGDIPEGYSVSREKKERFSLILESASTNQTSMYLCASSFQNRADNEQFFGPGTRLTVL.